This T cell receptor (beta chain) was identified during a study of CD8 T cells in ankylosing spondylitis. This CDR3 contains 15 residues. V lost 3 bases and J lost 4; bases outside the gene matches: 4. Germline CDR1 and CDR2: SGHNT and YENEEA. TCRdb itself ran the 5' RACE reads through MiXCR, one entry per CDR3 protein. The data show roughly 350,000 distinct CDR3 sequences, with 7.5% to 9% seen just once and roughly 15% held by the top ten. Whole-study findings and limits: There was a TCR beta motif, made of several highly homologous variants, that appeared characteristic of ankylosing spondylitis blood.

The table lists this clonotype with a few counts. What it recognizes is unknown. The chain carries TRBV11-3 and TRBJ2-1; 9 bases line up with TRBD2. The clonotype originates from a male donor with ankylosing spondylitis. Specimen: blood, either unsorted or a sorted T cell fraction (not recorded which). The CDR3 DNA sequence: TGTGCCAGCAGCTTTGAGACTAGCGGATACAATGAGCAGTTCTTC. It codes for CASSFETSGYNEQFF.